This T cell receptor beta chain was identified in a study of cytomegalovirus exposure and HLA in healthy donors. Study-wide findings and caveats: Later on, an analysis tied some 17,000 TCR beta sequences to HLA alleles at 0.05 false discovery rate.

Germline CDR1 and CDR2: MNHNS and SASEGT. Trimming shortened V by 7 bases and J by 2 bases, and 8 bases separated the two germline ends. CDR3 length: 12 residues. 13 Jbeta primers and 60 Vbeta primers were used for the PCR. TCRdb keeps only in-frame clones here, not all; method: immunoSEQ multiplex PCR. The table shows about 190,000 clones, with around 79% occurring only once. Points on this clone: What it recognizes is unknown.

This sequence joins TRBV6-1 and TRBJ1-1; no clear D gene. The receptor comes from a woman between 18 and 29 years old in good health and CMV-seronegative. Sequences were obtained from PBMCs. CDR3 sequence: CASTAGNTEAFF. In DNA form, the CDR3 reads TGTGCCAGCACGGCGGGTAACACTGAAGCTTTCTTT.